This T cell receptor (beta chain) was observed in a study of T cell responses to AZD1222 COVID-19 vaccine (dated by TCRdb to 2020 to 2023). Regarding the research as a whole: A total of 233 trial participants underwent TCR sequencing, of whom roughly 210 received two doses of AZD1222 and some 25 received two doses of the MenACWY control vaccine. Trial participants were enrolled into age subgroups of 18-55, 56-69 and 70-plus years, which contained around 150, 29 and 61 TCR-sequenced participants, respectively. Overall results and qualifications from the work: Nearly half of unique spike-specific TCRs reportedly recognized epitopes outside regions mutated in the B.1.351 and B.1.1.7 variants. After two AZD1222 doses, spike-specific TCR breadth and depth were significantly higher than at day 0 and than in MenACWY recipients. The 56-69-year group was small, and its depth increase did not reach significance, likely because of low power. Most participants were white British and females outnumbered males, and the authors suggested that clonal diversity may have been underestimated. Because no samples from the day 14 peak response were available, repertoires could be characterized only after the peak T cell response. Conclusions about previously exposed vaccinees were limited because only six or seven AZD1222 recipients were SARS-CoV-2 seropositive at baseline. Vaccine-associated CD4 TCRs spanned the whole spike protein, with dominant responses in regions 160-218 and 743-854.

For this clone: Its antigen is unknown. No quality values exist for individual bases; no much larger clone is one base distant.

Sample time point, as interpreted from the label and publication: about 28 days (+/-7) after the second vaccine dose. AZD1222 recipients with second doses at about 4 weeks or about 12 weeks were pooled, because spike-specific TCR depth and breadth did not differ between schedules. Vaccinee samples came from UK trials COV001 and COV002, including a single-blind randomized controlled phase 2/3 trial of AZD1222 (ChAdOx1 nCoV-19) in healthy adults. Trial participant PBMC samples were collected at day 0 and day 28 after the second dose for TCRbeta chain sequencing. The CDR3 regions of human TCRbeta chains were subjected to immunosequencing. The authors' pipeline ran thus. TCRs in the repertoires were compared against a reference library of SARS-CoV-2-specific TCRs that had been generated with the MIRA antigen-specificity platform. Breadth was defined as the fraction of unique TCRs that were SARS-CoV-2-associated, and depth was defined as the fraction of total T cells that were SARS-CoV-2-associated. Using the MIRA data, every spike-specific TCR was mapped to the spike region that the TCR reacted to and assigned to either a CD4 or a CD8 class. Log10-transformed breadth and depth values were compared by one-way ANOVA with Sidak's multiple comparisons tests. The table comes from immuneACCESS by way of TCRdb, which keeps in-frame sequences with V and J called. Part of the clones is missing from these tables; in studies checked, under half for an unresolved V gene and the rest for unknown reasons. V, J and clone size are those of that table, while D and trimming were read from the DNA. Across this sample there are about 160,000 clones, with roughly 90% seen only once. Of the sample, 4% to 5.5% is held by the ten largest clones.

Reading the germline V gene gives CDR1 SGHTA and CDR2 FQGNSA. V is trimmed back by 2 bases and J by 4 bases, and the junction contains 8 bases that no gene match accounts for. Reading from cysteine to phenylalanine, the CDR3 counts 15 amino acids. The entry retains the CDR3 DNA only, 45 bases that are in frame from base 1. This TCR was sampled from an adult who received the AZD1222 COVID-19 vaccine. The material sequenced was peripheral blood, taken 28 days after the second AZD1222 dose. The sequence joins TRBV7-2 to TRBJ2-7; 7 bases in between match TRBD1. The CDR3 region: CASSLSTGDVYEQYF. At the DNA level, the sequence is TGTGCCAGCAGCTTATCCACAGGGGACGTTTACGAGCAGTACTTC.